This T cell receptor beta chain appears in the sequencing data of a study of esophageal squamous cell carcinoma under preoperative chemotherapy. This clonotype has ten or more counts. Specified time point: before preoperative PTX-NDP chemotherapy. CDR3 length: 12 residues. Trimming removed 5 bases at V and 0 bases at J, with 5 bases between. TCRdb reprocessed the PCR reads via MiXCR and lists one record per CDR3 protein. Altogether tens of thousands of distinct CDR3 sequences are present, roughly half being singletons, with the ten largest covering about 12%. This TCR came from a human donor with esophageal squamous cell carcinoma. The donor label of this sample is uncertain. The specimen was collected from a patient given preoperative chemotherapy. This chain uses TRBV12-3 or TRBV12-4 with TRBJ2-7; D is uncertain. Here the CDR3 DNA reads TGTGCCAGCAGTCAGAGCTCCTACGAGCAGTACTTC. The encoded protein is CASSQSSYEQYF.